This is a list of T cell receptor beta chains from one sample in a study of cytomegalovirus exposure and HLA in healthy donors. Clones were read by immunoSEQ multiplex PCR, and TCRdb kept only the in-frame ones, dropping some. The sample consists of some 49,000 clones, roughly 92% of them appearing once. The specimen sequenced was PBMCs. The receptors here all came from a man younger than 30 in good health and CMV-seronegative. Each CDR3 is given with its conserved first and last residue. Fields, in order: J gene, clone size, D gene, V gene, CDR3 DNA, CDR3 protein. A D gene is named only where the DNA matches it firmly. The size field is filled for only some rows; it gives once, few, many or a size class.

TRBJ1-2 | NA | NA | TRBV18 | TGTGCCAGCTCATTACAGGGTGACTATGGCTACACCTTC | CASSLQGDYGYTF
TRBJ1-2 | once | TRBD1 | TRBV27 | TGTGCCAGCAGGATCCAACAGGGGTCGTATGGCTACACCTTC | CASRIQQGSYGYTF
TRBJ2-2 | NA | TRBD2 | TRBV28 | TGTGCCAGCAGACCCTTAGCGGGAGGCACCGGGGAGCTGTTTTTT | CASRPLAGGTGELFF
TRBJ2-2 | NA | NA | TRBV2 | TGTGCCAGCAGTGACAGGGCCGGGGAGCTGTTTTTT | CASSDRAGELFF
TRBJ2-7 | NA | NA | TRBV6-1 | TGTGCCAGCAGTGAAGAACAGGGTAGCTCCTACGAGCAGTACTTC | CASSEEQGSSYEQYF
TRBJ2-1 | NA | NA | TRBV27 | TGTGCCAGCAGTCCACACGTCGGACAATCCACCTACAATGAGCAGTTCTTC | CASSPHVGQSTYNEQFF
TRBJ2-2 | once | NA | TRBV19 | TGTGCCACCAAGGGCGGTCTCAATCGAGGGACCGGGGAGCTGTTTTTT | CATKGGLNRGTGELFF
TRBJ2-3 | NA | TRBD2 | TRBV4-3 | TGCGCCAGCAGCCAAGCGGGGGGGGGCGCAGATACGCAGTATTTT | CASSQAGGGADTQYF
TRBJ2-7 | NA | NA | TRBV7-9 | TGTGCCAGCAGCTTATCATCGAACAGTCCATCCTACGAGCAGTACTTC | CASSLSSNSPSYEQYF
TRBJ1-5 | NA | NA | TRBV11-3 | TGTGCCAGCAGCCTCAAAAGGCAGGGTGAGTGGGATAGCAATCAGCCCCAGCATTTT | CASSLKRQGEWDSNQPQHF
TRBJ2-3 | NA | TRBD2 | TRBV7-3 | TGTGCCAGCAGCTCGAGACTAGCGGGAGATGGGACAGATACGCAGTATTTT | CASSSRLAGDGTDTQYF
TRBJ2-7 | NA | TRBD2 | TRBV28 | TGTGCCAGCAGTTTAATTGGACTAGCGGCAAACGAGCAGTACTTC | CASSLIGLAANEQYF
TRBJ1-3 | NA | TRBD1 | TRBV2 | TGTGCCAGCAGTATACAGGGGGCTGAAAACACCATATATTTT | CASSIQGAENTIYF
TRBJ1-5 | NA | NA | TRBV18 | TGTGCCAGCTCACCGGACAGTATTAAAGGTAATCAGCCCCAGCATTTT | CASSPDSIKGNQPQHF
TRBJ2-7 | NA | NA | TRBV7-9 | TGTGCCAGCAGCTTAGTGAGCGGGCCATCCTACGAGCAGTACTTC | CASSLVSGPSYEQYF
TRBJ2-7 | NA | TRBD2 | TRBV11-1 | TGTGCCAGCAGCTTAATTCCGGGACTAGCTGTATACGAGCAGTACTTC | CASSLIPGLAVYEQYF
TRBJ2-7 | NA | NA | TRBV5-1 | TGCGCCAGCAGCCTACTGACAGGCCCCTACGAGCAGTACTTC | CASSLLTGPYEQYF
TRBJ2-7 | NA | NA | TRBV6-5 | TGTGCCAGCAGTCGGCGGGGAGACTACGAGCAGTACTTC | CASSRRGDYEQYF
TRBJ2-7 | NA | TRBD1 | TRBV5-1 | TGCGCCAGCAGCTCATGGACAGGTTACGAGCAGTACTTC | CASSSWTGYEQYF